These 24 T cell receptor beta chains were all obtained from the same sample, sequenced in a study of OX40 agonist ivuxolimab in advanced cancers. TCRdb's table, derived via immunoSEQ multiplex PCR, lists solely in-frame clones and lacks some. The profile shows tens of thousands of clones, approximately 93% of them singletons. The material sequenced was CD4+ or CD8+ T cells sorted from blood, taken in a trial of the OX40 agonist ivuxolimab. Every receptor here comes from an adult with an advanced solid tumor such as melanoma, head and neck, liver or kidney cancer.

The genes are TRBV10-3 and TRBJ2-3; D is possibly TRBD1 (6 bases). V lost 3 bases to trimming and J lost 3 bases, with 13 bases between them. Germline CDR1 reads ENHRY; CDR2 reads SYGVKD. CDR3 size: 15 residues. The CDR3 sequence: CAISEQGLRTDTQYF. The CDR3 nucleotides read TGTGCCATCAGTGAACAGGGTTTGAGAACAGATACGCAGTATTTT.

The V call is TRBV7-9, the J call TRBJ1-2; no reliable D call. Per germline, CDR1 SEHNR and CDR2 FQNEAQ (reference sequence). The CDR3 spans 14 residues. V shed 5 bases and J shed 1 base, with 11 bases lying between them. CDR3 bases: TGTGCCAGCAGCCTCGTTAGGATTAACTATGGCTACACCTTC. As protein: CASSLVRINYGYTF.

CDR3 nucleotide sequence: TGTGCCAGCACAAGACAGGGGCCGACAGATACGCAGTATTTT. This codes for CASTRQGPTDTQYF. This chain links TRBV6-5 with TRBJ2-3; 8 positions match TRBD1. V gave up 7 bases and J gave up 3 bases; unmatched junction bases: 6. The CDR3 extends over 14 amino acids. Germline-derived CDR1 and CDR2 are MNHEY and SVGAGI.

The V call is TRBV28, the J call TRBJ1-5; D remains unclear. In germline, CDR1 is MDHEN, CDR2 SYDVKM. This CDR3 contains 15 residues. V shed 2 bases and J shed 3 bases, with 11 bases lying between them. CDR3: CASSLRAWDNQPQHF. The CDR3 DNA sequence: TGTGCCAGCAGTTTAAGGGCGTGGGACAATCAGCCCCAGCATTTT.

The chain is built from TRBV5-1 and TRBJ2-7, with D perhaps matching TRBD2 (6 bases). The CDR3 extends over 12 amino acids. Germline lookup yields CDR1 SGHRS and CDR2 YFSETQ. Deletions cut 4 bases from V and 6 bases from J, with 11 bases between. CDR3 protein: CASSPEGLEQYF. The CDR3 bases are TGCGCCAGCAGCCCGGAGGGTCTCGAGCAGTACTTC.

The rearrangement links TRBV18 to TRBJ1-3; TRBD1 agrees at 9 bases. The ends lost 6 bases at V and 7 bases at J; junction bases unmatched: 7. The CDR3 totals 14 residues. Germline V CDR1 and CDR2: KGHSH, LQKENI. CDR3 protein: CASSRGDRVNTIYF. The CDR3 DNA sequence: TGTGCCAGCTCCCGCGGGGACAGGGTTAACACCATATATTTT.

The genes are TRBV7-3 and TRBJ2-6, with D possibly being TRBD1 (5 bases). Per germline, CDR1 SGHTA and CDR2 FQGTGA. The germline V and J ends were trimmed by 5 bases and 0 bases, with 11 bases remaining between them. CDR3 length equals 16 residues. The CDR3, as DNA: TGTGCCAGCAGCCGGAACAGGCTCTCTGGGGCCAACGTCCTGACTTTC. It encodes CASSRNRLSGANVLTF.

As DNA, the CDR3 is TGTGCCAGCAGTTCCGCGGGATCGAACACTGAAGCTTTCTTT. Its translation: CASSSAGSNTEAFF. This chain uses TRBV28 with TRBJ1-1; D is undetermined. Germline values: CDR1 MDHEN, CDR2 SYDVKM. The CDR3 runs to 14 residues. V lost 4 bases and J 1 base, leaving 10 bases between the germline ends. Drawing the rest from reference TRBV28 and TRBJ1-1, the complete variable domain is DVKVTQSSRYLVKRTGEKVFLECVQDMDHENMFWYRQDPGLGLRLIYFSYDVKMKEKGDIPEGYSVSREKKERFSLILESASTNQTSMYLCASSSAGSNTEAFFGQGTRLTVV.

Here the CDR3 DNA reads TGTGCCAGTGGAAGGGGGGGCGGGAGCGCCTACAATGAGCAGTTCTTC. It specifies CASGRGGGSAYNEQFF. This sequence joins TRBV19 and TRBJ2-1, with TRBD2 as a possible D gene (7 bases). Germline lookup yields CDR1 LNHDA and CDR2 SQIVND (reference sequence). The CDR3 consists of 16 residues. The V end was cut by 8 bases, the J end by 2 bases, with 19 bases between.

The chain has TRBV5-4 and TRBJ2-2; 8 bases fit TRBD2. Germline assignment: CDR1 SGHNT and CDR2 YYREEE (reference sequence). Germline trimming cut 4 bases from V and 4 bases from J; bases unmatched to any gene: 9. The CDR3 is 16 amino acids. The CDR3 region is CASSPWAGGGTGELFF. The CDR3 nucleotides are TGTGCCAGCAGCCCTTGGGCGGGAGGAGGCACCGGGGAGCTGTTTTTT.

The chain carries TRBV28 and TRBJ1-5; D not resolved. This CDR3 is built from 15 residues. The V gene's germline CDR1 is MDHEN and CDR2 SYDVKM. V was clipped by 5 bases and J by 2 bases, with 13 bases between them. The CDR3 protein is CASSETVYRNQPQHF. Here the CDR3 DNA reads TGTGCCAGCAGTGAGACCGTCTATCGCAATCAGCCCCAGCATTTT.

The chain joins TRBV2 to TRBJ1-3, with a weak D call TRBD1 (6 bases). Germline values: CDR1 SNHLY, CDR2 FYNNEI. V was clipped by 5 bases and J by 0 bases, with 8 bases between them. The CDR3 totals 14 residues. CDR3 coding DNA: TGTGCCAGCAGTACAGGGTCCTCTGGAAACACCATATATTTT. This codes for CASSTGSSGNTIYF.

This clone was detected only a few times. V is TRBV2 and J is TRBJ2-4; the D gene is possibly TRBD2 (5 bases). This CDR3 contains 15 residues. V shed 7 bases and J shed 7 bases, with 20 bases lying between them. Germline CDR1 SNHLY, CDR2 FYNNEI. The CDR3 is CASTLEGLPGNIQYF. The CDR3 DNA reads as TGTGCCAGCACCCTCGAGGGATTACCCGGGAACATTCAGTACTTC. Variable domain in full (rest from reference TRBV2 and TRBJ2-4): EPEVTQTPSHQVTQMGQEVILRCVPISNHLYFYWYRQILGQKVEFLVSFYNNEISEKSEIFDDQFSVERPDGSNFTLKIRSTKLEDSAMYFCASTLEGLPGNIQYFGAGTRLSVL.

The chain uses TRBV6-5 and TRBJ2-7; no definite D call. CDR1 and CDR2 from the germline V gene are MNHEY and SVGAGI. The V gene lost 0 bases and the J gene lost 4 bases, with 7 bases spanning the gap. CDR3 size: 13 residues. In nucleotides, the CDR3 is TGTGCCAGCAGTTACTCGTTAAGGTACGAGCAGTACTTC. Translation: CASSYSLRYEQYF.

The V and J genes are TRBV9 and TRBJ2-1; the D gene is possibly TRBD2 (5 bases). This CDR3 is built from 14 residues. Between the trimmed V and J ends, which lost 1 base and 7 bases, there was a span of 12 bases. The germline V gene has CDR1 SGDLS and CDR2 YYNGEE. In DNA form, the CDR3 reads TGTGCCAGCAGCGTAACGACTACCACTAATGAGCAGTTCTTC. It codes for CASSVTTTTNEQFF.

This chain connects TRBV7-8 to TRBJ1-5, with D perhaps TRBD1 (5 bases). V was shortened by 0 bases and J by 6 bases, with 9 bases between the two germline ends. The CDR3 totals 14 residues. Germline assignment: CDR1 SGHVS and CDR2 FQNEAQ. The CDR3 loop is CASSLAAGTQPQHF. In DNA form, the CDR3 reads TGTGCCAGCAGCTTAGCAGCAGGGACTCAGCCCCAGCATTTT. Full variable domain (remainder filled in from reference TRBV7-8 and TRBJ1-5): GAGVSQSPRYKVAKRGQDVALRCDPISGHVSLFWYQQALGQGPEFLTYFQNEAQLDKSGLPSDRFFAERPEGSVSTLKIQRTQQEDSAVYLCASSLAAGTQPQHFGDGTRLSIL.

Details on this clone: Other DNA sequences in the same sample also yield this CDR3. This chain uses TRBV9 with TRBJ2-7; TRBD2 matches 10 bases. Germline CDR1 and CDR2: SGDLS and YYNGEE. V trimming: 3 bases; J trimming: 0 bases; junction bases outside the gene matches: 0. The CDR3 is 14 residues long. CDR3 in amino acids: CASSGTSGSYEQYF. DNA for the CDR3: TGTGCCAGCAGCGGGACTAGCGGCTCCTACGAGCAGTACTTC.

The chain uses TRBV9 and TRBJ2-1; D remains unclear. Germline-derived CDR1 and CDR2 are SGDLS and YYNGEE. This CDR3 comprises 17 residues. V was shortened by 0 bases and J by 1 base, with 14 bases between the two germline ends. CDR3: CASSVGSSTISYNEQFF. Written as DNA, the CDR3 is TGTGCCAGCAGCGTAGGTTCGAGCACTATATCCTACAATGAGCAGTTCTTC.

CDR3 in amino acids: CASSTHRGQNEKLFF. The CDR3 nucleotides read TGTGCCAGCAGCACCCACAGGGGGCAGAATGAAAAACTGTTTTTT. V and J are TRBV28 and TRBJ1-4; TRBD1 aligns across 9 bases. The CDR3 loop spans 15 amino acids. Losses at the gene ends were 6 bases for V and 5 bases for J; bases not matched to a gene: 7. In germline, CDR1 is MDHEN, CDR2 SYDVKM.

The chain has TRBV11-2 and TRBJ2-7; no clear D. V was pared by 2 bases and J by 0 bases, with 20 bases between. Looked up from germline, CDR1 is SGHAT and CDR2 is FQNNGV. The CDR3 covers 18 residues. In DNA, the CDR3 is TGTGCCAGCAGCTTACTCGCGGATTGGGTCTCAAGCTCCTACGAGCAGTACTTC. Its translation: CASSLLADWVSSSYEQYF.

The CDR3 nucleotides read TGTGCCAGCAGCTCCCTTTACAGGGACTATGGCTACACCTTC. This sequence encodes CASSSLYRDYGYTF. The rearrangement uses TRBV11-2 and TRBJ1-2; tentative D call: TRBD1 (6 bases). V was shortened by 4 bases and J by 3 bases, with 12 bases between the two germline ends. The CDR3 is 14 amino acids. Germline CDR1 reads SGHAT; CDR2 reads FQNNGV.

The chain joins TRBV10-2 to TRBJ2-5; 8 bases line up with TRBD1. From germline, CDR1 is WSHSY and CDR2 SAAADI. This CDR3 has 16 amino acids. The junction had 11 bases not matched to a gene; V was cut back by 7 bases and J by 1 base. The CDR3 coding sequence is TGCGCCAGCACTGAAGGGTGGACAGGGCCCCAAGAGACCCAGTACTTC. Translating it yields CASTEGWTGPQETQYF.

The chain is built from TRBV2 and TRBJ2-5; TRBD2 matches 10 bases. Trimming at V came to 7 bases and at J to 7 bases, leaving 12 bases not matched to a gene. The germline V gene has CDR1 SNHLY and CDR2 FYNNEI. The CDR3 contains 15 residues. This CDR3 reads CASIGLLAGVGTQYF. For the CDR3, the DNA is TGTGCCAGCATCGGGCTGCTAGCGGGAGTAGGGACCCAGTACTTC.

The rearrangement uses TRBV19 and TRBJ2-2; 12 bases fit TRBD2. Trimming took 5 bases from V and 2 from J; bases not matched to a gene: 3. The length of the CDR3 is 16 residues. Per germline, CDR1 LNHDA and CDR2 SQIVND (reference sequence). The CDR3 DNA reads as TGTGCCAGTAGTGGGGGACTAGCGGGCAACACCGGGGAGCTGTTTTTT. Amino acids: CASSGGLAGNTGELFF.